The entry that follows covers one T cell receptor (beta chain) sequence. What it recognizes is unknown. Trimming cost V 8 bases and J 10 bases; bases outside gene matches: 9. This CDR3 contains 14 residues. Per germline, CDR1 MGHDK and CDR2 SYGVNS. Noted time point: blood from clinic visit 5 months post-surgery; TSC patient then seizure free. The sequenced cases were selected for having the highest brain T cell transcript signatures. This record belongs to a study of brain T cells in children with intractable seizures. Some clones are missing from TCRdb's copy, which holds only in-frame ones; the method was immunoSEQ multiplex PCR. Here the sample spans about 350,000 clones, about 93% being singletons. Study-level points and caveats: Viral specificity was inferred only from CDR3 similarity; HCMV serostatus was unknown. Clones missing pre-surgery may reflect undersampling of that blood sample.

The sequence derives from a boy under two years old with tuberous sclerosis and intractable seizures. V usage is TRBV25-1 and J usage is TRBJ2-1; 12 nucleotides line up with TRBD2. Material: peripheral blood, obtained more than 4 months after surgery. CDR3 amino acids: CASGRASGRAEQFF. DNA of the CDR3: TGTGCCAGCGGGAGGGCTAGCGGGAGGGCCGAGCAGTTCTTC.